Below, one T cell receptor (beta chain) is given with its context. Its matching antigen is unknown. A read error may produce the germline difference seen at one junction end. The sample originates from a study of beta chain features in type 1 diabetes. Across the whole study: The patients were much like the healthy donors in age, gender and cell yields.

Sequencing targeted expressed TCRB transcripts, as all isolated RNA had been reverse transcribed. Method: immunoSEQ multiplex PCR; TCRdb's copy keeps in-frame clones and lacks some. The data show 400,000 to 550,000 clones, roughly 10% seen once. Study-wide results and caveats: Shorter templates might be favored by PCR, and equally so in patients and in controls. In type 1 diabetes patients, VDJ junctions had fewer insertions; deletions at these junctions were more frequent.

The authors sorted CD4+ naive, central memory, regulatory and stem cell-like memory cells via CD45RO/CCR7/CD25/CD127/CD95/CD27. There are 16 residues in the CDR3. Germline loops: CDR1 SGHTA, CDR2 FQGNSA. The sequencing input was naive CD4+ T cells from blood. The J gene is TRBJ2-1, the V gene TRBV7-2; 13 nucleotides agree with TRBD2. This clonotype was sampled from a woman between 18 and 29 years old in good health. The CDR3 coding sequence is TGTGTCAGCAGCTTTAACCGACTAGCGGGAGGCCATGAGCAGTTCTTC. Translated: CVSSFNRLAGGHEQFF.